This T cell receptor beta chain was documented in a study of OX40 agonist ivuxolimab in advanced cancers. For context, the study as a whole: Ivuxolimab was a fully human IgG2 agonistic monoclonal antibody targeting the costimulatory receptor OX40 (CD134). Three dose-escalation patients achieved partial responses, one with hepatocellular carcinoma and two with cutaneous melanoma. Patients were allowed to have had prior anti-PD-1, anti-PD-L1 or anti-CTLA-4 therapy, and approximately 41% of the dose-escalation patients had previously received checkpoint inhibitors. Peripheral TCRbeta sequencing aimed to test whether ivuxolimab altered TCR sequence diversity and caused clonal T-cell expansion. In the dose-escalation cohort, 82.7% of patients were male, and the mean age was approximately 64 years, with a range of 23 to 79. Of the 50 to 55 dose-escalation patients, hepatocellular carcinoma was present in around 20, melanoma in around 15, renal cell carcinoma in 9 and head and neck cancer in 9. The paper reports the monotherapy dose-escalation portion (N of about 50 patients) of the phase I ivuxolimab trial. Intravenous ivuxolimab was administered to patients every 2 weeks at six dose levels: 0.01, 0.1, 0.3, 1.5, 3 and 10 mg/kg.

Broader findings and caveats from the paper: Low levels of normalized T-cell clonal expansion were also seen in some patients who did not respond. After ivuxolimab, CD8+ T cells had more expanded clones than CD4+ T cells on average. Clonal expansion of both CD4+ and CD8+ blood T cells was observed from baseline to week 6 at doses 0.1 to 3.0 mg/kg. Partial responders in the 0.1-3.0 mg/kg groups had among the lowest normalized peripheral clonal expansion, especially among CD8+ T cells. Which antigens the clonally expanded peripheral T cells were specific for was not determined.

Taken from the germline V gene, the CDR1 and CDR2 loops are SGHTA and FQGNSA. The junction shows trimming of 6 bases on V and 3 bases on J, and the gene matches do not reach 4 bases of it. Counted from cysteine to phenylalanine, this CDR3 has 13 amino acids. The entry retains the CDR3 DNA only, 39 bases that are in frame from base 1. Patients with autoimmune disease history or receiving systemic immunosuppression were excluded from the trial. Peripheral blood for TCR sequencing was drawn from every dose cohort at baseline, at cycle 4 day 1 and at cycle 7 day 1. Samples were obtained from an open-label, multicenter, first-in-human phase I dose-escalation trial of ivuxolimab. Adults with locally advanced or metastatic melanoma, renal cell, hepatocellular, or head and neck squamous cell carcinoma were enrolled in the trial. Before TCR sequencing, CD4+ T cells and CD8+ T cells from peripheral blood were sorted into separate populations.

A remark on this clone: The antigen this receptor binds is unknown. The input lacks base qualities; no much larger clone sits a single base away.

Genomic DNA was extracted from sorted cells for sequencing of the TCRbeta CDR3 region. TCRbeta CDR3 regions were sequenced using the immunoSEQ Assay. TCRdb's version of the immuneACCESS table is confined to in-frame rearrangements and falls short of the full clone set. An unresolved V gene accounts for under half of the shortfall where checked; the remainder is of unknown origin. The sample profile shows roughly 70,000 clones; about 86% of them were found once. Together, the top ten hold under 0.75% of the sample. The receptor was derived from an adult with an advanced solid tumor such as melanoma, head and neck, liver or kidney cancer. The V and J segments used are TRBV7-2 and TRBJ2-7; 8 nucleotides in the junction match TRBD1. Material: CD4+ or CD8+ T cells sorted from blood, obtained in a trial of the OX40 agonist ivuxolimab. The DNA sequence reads TGTGCCAGCAGTTCAGACAGGGGCTACGAGCAGTACTTC. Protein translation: CASSSDRGYEQYF.